The clone carrying this T cell receptor (beta chain) was picked up a small number of times. Time point indicated: patch test 3, about 24 weeks after DPC sensitization. The treatment denotes: therapeutic diphenylcyclopropenone sensitization with weekly scalp DPC. Germline trimming cut 4 bases from V and 6 bases from J; bases unmatched to any gene: 2. Germline lookup yields CDR1 LGHDT and CDR2 YNNKEL (reference sequence). This CDR3 contains 15 residues. Unique molecular identifiers were linked by the library to individual cDNA molecules. MiXCR, run by TCRdb on the RACE reads, gives a single entry per CDR3 protein. In the table there are some 170,000 distinct CDR3 sequences, around a quarter of which are singletons. This specimen comes from a study of human T cells and chemical hapten exposure. Study-level background: Patients had diphenylcyclopropenone applied to the scalp weekly throughout the approximately 26-week study. Recorded diagnoses among the mostly female patients were alopecia areata, totalis or universalis.

The V call is TRBV3-1, the J call TRBJ2-3; 15 nucleotides line up with TRBD2. This clonotype was obtained from a woman aged 18-35 years with alopecia areata. Some clones in this sample may be carry-over from other donors' samples. Sequencing was performed on whole blood, taken in connection with sensitization to the hapten diphenylcyclopropenone (DPC). CDR3 residues: CASSRGLAGGDTQYF. The DNA for the CDR3 is TGTGCCAGCAGCCGAGGACTAGCGGGGGGGGATACGCAGTATTTT.